These T cell receptor beta chains were read from a single sample in a study of OX40 agonist ivuxolimab in advanced cancers. Method: immunoSEQ multiplex PCR; TCRdb's copy keeps in-frame clones and lacks some. The data contain 53,000 or so clones, about 88% of them seen just once; the ten biggest clones take up 10% to 15%. Sequenced here: CD4+ or CD8+ T cells sorted from blood, sampled in a trial of the OX40 agonist ivuxolimab. Receptor source: an adult with an advanced solid tumor such as melanoma, head and neck, liver or kidney cancer. Both conserved end residues are part of each CDR3. The D gene is left open where the match is weak. Size is omitted from some rows. Given values are once, few, many or a class for expanded clones.

>TRBD2|-|TRBV5-4|TRBJ2-1
TGTGCCAGCAGTTCCGGACTAGCGCAGGCTAACAATGAGCAGTTCTTC
CASSSGLAQANNEQFF
>-|-|TRBV7-9|TRBJ2-1
TGTGCCAGCAGCGTGGGGTCAAGCCGCCACAATGAGCAGTTCTTC
CASSVGSSRHNEQFF
>-|-|TRBV6-5|TRBJ2-7
TGTGCCAGCAGTTATACGGGAATTTACGAGCAGTACTTC
CASSYTGIYEQYF
>TRBD1|-|TRBV7-9|TRBJ2-1
TGTGCCAGCAGCTCGGACAGGGGGATAGTCAATGAGCAGTTCTTC
CASSSDRGIVNEQFF
>-|few|TRBV2|TRBJ2-1
TGTGCCAGCAGCCCGGTCAAGGGGTCCTACAATGAGCAGTTCTTC
CASSPVKGSYNEQFF
>-|-|TRBV29-1|TRBJ2-5
TGCAGTGCGCAGGGACACAAGGAAGAGACCCAGTACTTC
CSAQGHKEETQYF
>TRBD2|-|TRBV7-2|TRBJ2-7
TGTGCCAGCAGCTTGACTAGCGGGAGCTCCTACGAGCAGTACTTC
CASSLTSGSSYEQYF
>TRBD2|few|TRBV6-1|TRBJ2-2
TGTGCCAGCAGTGGTTGGCTAGCGGGAGGTGGGACCGGGGAGCTGTTTTTT
CASSGWLAGGGTGELFF
>-|-|TRBV6-6|TRBJ2-7
TGTGCCAGCAGTTTAAGCGGGCCTACCACCTACGAGCAGTACTTC
CASSLSGPTTYEQYF
>TRBD2|-|TRBV2|TRBJ2-5
TGTGCCAGCAGTCTGACTAGCGGGAGCCAAGAGACCCAGTACTTC
CASSLTSGSQETQYF
>-|-|TRBV27|TRBJ2-1
TGTGCCAGCTCCCGGGATATAGGGTACAATGAGCAGTTCTTC
CASSRDIGYNEQFF
>-|-|TRBV7-8|TRBJ2-3
TGTGCCAGCAGCTTCGCGGTGGGGGCTGGAGGTGAGACGCAGTATTTT
CASSFAVGAGGETQYF
>-|-|TRBV19|TRBJ2-7
TGTGCCAGTTCTCTCCCGGGGCCCTACGAGCAGTACTTC
CASSLPGPYEQYF
>-|-|TRBV18|TRBJ2-1
TGTGCCAGCTCACCCACAAATTCCCCAAATGAGCAGTTCTTC
CASSPTNSPNEQFF
>TRBD2|-|TRBV28|TRBJ2-7
TGTGCCAGCAGTTTTGTTAGCGGGAGCTTCGAGCAGTACTTC
CASSFVSGSFEQYF
>TRBD2|-|TRBV11-2|TRBJ2-3
TGTGCCAGCAGCTTTAGCGGGACTGGCGATACGCAGTATTTT
CASSFSGTGDTQYF
>-|-|TRBV5-6|TRBJ2-7
TGTGCCAGCAGCTCGACTAGGGGATCCTACGAGCAGTACTTC
CASSSTRGSYEQYF
>TRBD1|-|TRBV2|TRBJ1-2
TGTGCCAGCACCGTCCGGACAGGGGCGACCTATGGCTACACCTTC
CASTVRTGATYGYTF
>-|-|TRBV10-3|TRBJ2-3
TGTGCCACCGACCGGAGGGCCGGCACAGATACGCAGTATTTT
CATDRRAGTDTQYF
>TRBD1|-|TRBV6-1|TRBJ1-2
TGTGCCAGCAGGGGGACAGGGAGTTATGGCTATGGCTACACCTTC
CASRGTGSYGYGYTF
>-|-|TRBV7-2|TRBJ2-5
TGTGCCAGCAGCTTAGAGGCCACAGGGTTTAAGACCCAGTACTTC
CASSLEATGFKTQYF
>-|-|TRBV5-4|TRBJ2-1
TGTGCCAGCAGCTCCAACTTACGGAATGAGCAGTTCTTC
CASSSNLRNEQFF
>-|-|TRBV2|TRBJ1-5
TGTGCCAGCAGGGATCAGGATCAGCCCCAGCATTTT
CASRDQDQPQHF
>-|-|TRBV6-5|TRBJ2-4
TGTGCCAGCAGGAGGGCAGGGATGAACATTCAGTACTTC
CASRRAGMNIQYF
>-|-|TRBV18|TRBJ2-3
TGTGCCAGCTCACCACCGGGAGCCAGGGACACAGATACGCAGTATTTT
CASSPPGARDTDTQYF
>TRBD1|-|TRBV19|TRBJ2-3
TGTGCCAGTAGTGCGACAGGGGTTGACACAGATACGCAGTATTTT
CASSATGVDTDTQYF
>TRBD1|once|TRBV18|TRBJ2-7
TGTGCCAGCTCACCCACGACAGGGACAACCTACGAGCAGTACTTC
CASSPTTGTTYEQYF
>-|-|TRBV19|TRBJ2-3
TGTGCCAGTAGTAGCTCCGGGAAGCCCAGGGGCACAGATACGCAGTATTTT
CASSSSGKPRGTDTQYF
>-|-|TRBV6-1|TRBJ1-5
TGTGCCAGCAGTGAACCGTGGCAGGGGTTGGGCAGCAATCAGCCCCAGCATTTT
CASSEPWQGLGSNQPQHF
>TRBD1|-|TRBV7-9|TRBJ2-1
TGTGCCAGCACCCGAACCGGGACAGGGCTTCAGTTCTTC
CASTRTGTGLQFF
>-|-|TRBV10-2|TRBJ2-6
TGCGCCAGCAGTATTCGCTCTGGGGCCAACGTCCTGACTTTC
CASSIRSGANVLTF
>-|-|TRBV7-9|TRBJ2-2
TGTGCCAGCAGCTTAGCGATTCCGGTAGACACCGGGGAGCTGTTTTTT
CASSLAIPVDTGELFF
>-|-|TRBV11-1|TRBJ2-1
TGTGCCAGCAGCCCAGCCGGGGGGCGGCGGGGGTCCTACAATGAGCAGTTCTTC
CASSPAGGRRGSYNEQFF
>-|-|TRBV18|TRBJ2-2
TGTGCCAGCTCACCACCGTCGGGGTTGGACACCGGGGAGCTGTTTTTT
CASSPPSGLDTGELFF
>TRBD1|-|TRBV28|TRBJ2-7
TGTGCCAGCAGTGCAGGACAGGTAGGGTACGAGCAGTACTTC
CASSAGQVGYEQYF
>TRBD1|-|TRBV6-1|TRBJ2-7
TGTGCCAGCAGGGACAGGGAGACTTCCTACGAGCAGTACTTC
CASRDRETSYEQYF
>-|-|TRBV5-6|TRBJ2-1
TGTGCCAGCAGCTTGTGGGGCGGGGGCCCTCCGGGCAATGAGCAGTTCTTC
CASSLWGGGPPGNEQFF
>-|-|TRBV7-9|TRBJ1-2
TGTGCCAGCAGCTTAGAGGGCCGTAACTATGGCTACACCTTC
CASSLEGRNYGYTF
>TRBD2|-|TRBV9|TRBJ2-5
TGTGCCAGTTCGGCGGGAGTTGGATGGGAGACCCAGTACTTC
CASSAGVGWETQYF
>-|-|TRBV28|TRBJ1-1
TGTGCCAGCAGTTTAATTGGCCGGGATATGACTGAAGCTTTCTTT
CASSLIGRDMTEAFF
>TRBD2|-|TRBV2|TRBJ2-5
TGTGCCAGCAAGACTAGCGGAGCCACCCAAGAGACCCAGTACTTC
CASKTSGATQETQYF
>-|-|TRBV5-1|TRBJ2-7
TGCGCCAGCAGCCATCCGACAGGTACCTACGAGCAGTACTTC
CASSHPTGTYEQYF
>TRBD1|-|TRBV10-1|TRBJ2-3
TGCGCCAGCAGTGACCTTGGACAGGGCACAGATACGCAGTATTTT
CASSDLGQGTDTQYF
>TRBD2|-|TRBV15|TRBJ2-2
TGTGCCACCAGCGCTTTAGCGGGAGTGACCGGGGAGCTGTTTTTT
CATSALAGVTGELFF
>-|few|TRBV7-2|TRBJ2-1
TGTGCCAGCAGCGCCCGGAGGGGGAACAATGAGCAGTTCTTC
CASSARRGNNEQFF
>TRBD2|-|TRBV9|TRBJ2-7
TGTGCCAGCAGCCTAGGGGCTAGCGGGGCCTCCTACGAGCAGTACTTC
CASSLGASGASYEQYF
>-|-|TRBV7-6|TRBJ2-7
TGTGCCAGCAGCGAAGGACCAAAGGGGCTAGAGGAAAACTCCTACGAGCAGTACTTC
CASSEGPKGLEENSYEQYF
>TRBD1|-|TRBV18|TRBJ2-7
TGTGCCAGCTCTGACAGGGGACATACCTACGAGCAGTACTTC
CASSDRGHTYEQYF
>-|-|TRBV10-1|TRBJ2-1
TGCGCCAGCTCCTTAGACTGGAAGGGGGACTACAATGAGCAGTTCTTC
CASSLDWKGDYNEQFF
>-|-|TRBV11-1|TRBJ1-2
TGTGCCAGCAGCTTAAGTTCCGGGACCGTCAAAGGCTACACCTTC
CASSLSSGTVKGYTF
>-|-|TRBV19|TRBJ2-7
TGTGCCAGTAGTATGGGGGCTTCATTTCTCTACGAGCAGTACTTC
CASSMGASFLYEQYF
>TRBD2|once|TRBV5-1|TRBJ2-1
TGCGCCAGCAGCGAACCTCGACTAGCGGGAAGCTCCTACAATGAGCAGTTCTTC
CASSEPRLAGSSYNEQFF
>TRBD1|-|TRBV28|TRBJ1-5
TGTGCCAGCAGTCCACCTTTTTTGGACAGGGAGTATCAGCCCCAGCATTTT
CASSPPFLDREYQPQHF
>TRBD2|few|TRBV27|TRBJ2-5
TGTGCCAGCAGTACCCGGACTAGCGGGTTCCAAGAGACCCAGTACTTC
CASSTRTSGFQETQYF
>TRBD1|-|TRBV7-6|TRBJ2-2
TGTGCCAGTCGGGGACAGCCAAACACCGGGGAGCTGTTTTTT
CASRGQPNTGELFF